This entry describes one TCR beta chain. The protocol was immunoSEQ multiplex PCR, while the TCRdb copy is restricted to in-frame clones and leaves out a portion. The sample consists of around 140,000 clones, 86% of them appearing once. This record belongs to a study of Ad26.COV2.S vaccination and SARS-CoV-2 variants. Germline V CDR1 and CDR2: WSHSY, SAAADI. The CDR3 is 15 amino acids. Unmatched junction bases numbered 9, after V lost 7 bases and J lost 5 bases. Here the sequenced sample was peripheral blood, taken after recovery from COVID-19. The genes are TRBV10-2 and TRBJ2-3; 10 positions match TRBD1. The sequence was obtained from a human donor who had recovered from COVID-19. The CDR3 bases are TGCGCCAGCACCAGTCCGGGACAGGGGTTAGATACGCAGTATTTT. Its translation is CASTSPGQGLDTQYF.